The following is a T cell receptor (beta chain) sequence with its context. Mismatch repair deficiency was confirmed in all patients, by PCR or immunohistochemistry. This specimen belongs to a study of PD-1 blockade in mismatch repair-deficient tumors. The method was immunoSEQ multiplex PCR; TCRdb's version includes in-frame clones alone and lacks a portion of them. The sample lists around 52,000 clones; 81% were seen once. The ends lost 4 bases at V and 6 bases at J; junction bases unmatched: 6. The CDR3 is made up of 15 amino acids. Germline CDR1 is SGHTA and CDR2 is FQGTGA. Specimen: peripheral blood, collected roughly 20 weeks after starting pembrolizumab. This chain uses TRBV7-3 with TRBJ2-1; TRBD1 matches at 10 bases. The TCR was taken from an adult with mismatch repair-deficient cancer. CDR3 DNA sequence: TGTGCCAGCAGCTCCTTTGGACAGGGGGGCAATGAGCAGTTCTTC. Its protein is CASSSFGQGGNEQFF.